This T cell receptor (beta chain) was found in a study of cytomegalovirus exposure and HLA in healthy donors. Study results and limitations: Immune exposure was documented only through CMV serostatus. Earlier analysis looked at TCR beta V segments, and most were productive about 90% or about 30% of the time. Among the CMV-associated chains, a few were confirmed in vitro as specific for CMV antigens.

A note on this clone: Its antigen is unknown.

The CDR3 sequence is 15 residues long. V was pared by 0 bases and J by 8 bases, with 12 bases between. CDR1 is SGDLS and CDR2 is YYNGEE in the germline V gene. 13 Jbeta primers and 60 Vbeta primers were used for the PCR. Data came from immunoSEQ multiplex PCR; TCRdb stores just in-frame clones and leaves some out. This sample yields around 220,000 clones, of which 75% to 80% are seen a single time; around 1.8% belongs to the top ten. The chain links TRBV9 to TRBJ1-6; TRBD1 might be the D (6 bases). The receptor was derived from a young man in good health and CMV-seronegative. Sample: PBMCs. The CDR3 region has the DNA TGTGCCAGCAGCGTAGGGGTGTCAGGGGATTCACCCCTCCACTTT. Protein product: CASSVGVSGDSPLHF. Together with reference TRBV9 and TRBJ1-6, the CDR3 gives the full variable domain: DSGVTQTPKHLITATGQRVTLRCSPRSGDLSVYWYQQSLDQGLQFLIQYYNGEERAKGNILERFSAQQFPDLHSELNLSSLELGDSALYFCASSVGVSGDSPLHFGNGTRLTVT.